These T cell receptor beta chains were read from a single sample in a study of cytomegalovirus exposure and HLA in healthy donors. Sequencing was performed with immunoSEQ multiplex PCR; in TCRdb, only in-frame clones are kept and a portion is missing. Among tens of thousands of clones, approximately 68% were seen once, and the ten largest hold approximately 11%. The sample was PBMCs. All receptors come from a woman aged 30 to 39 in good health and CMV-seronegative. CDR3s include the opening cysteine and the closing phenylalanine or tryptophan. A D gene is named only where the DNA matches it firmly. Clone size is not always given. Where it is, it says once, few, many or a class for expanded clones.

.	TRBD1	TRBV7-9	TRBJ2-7	CASSSGRDRDYEQYF	TGTGCCAGCAGCTCAGGGAGGGACAGGGACTACGAGCAGTACTTC
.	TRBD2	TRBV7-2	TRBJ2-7	CASSPGGGAYEQYF	TGTGCCAGCAGCCCAGGCGGGGGGGCCTACGAGCAGTACTTC
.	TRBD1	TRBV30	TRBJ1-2	CARLTGNYGYTF	TGTGCCAGACTGACAGGGAACTATGGCTACACCTTC
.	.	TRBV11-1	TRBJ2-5	CASSPRRGRRETQYF	TGTGCCAGCAGCCCAAGGAGGGGGCGGCGGGAGACCCAGTACTTC
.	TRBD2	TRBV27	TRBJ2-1	CASSLKSGGAVWQFF	TGTGCCAGCAGTTTGAAAAGCGGGGGGGCCGTCTGGCAGTTCTTC
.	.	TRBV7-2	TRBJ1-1	CASSLGRGLNTEAFF	TGTGCCAGCAGCTTAGGGAGGGGCTTGAACACTGAAGCTTTCTTT
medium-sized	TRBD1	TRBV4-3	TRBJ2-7	CASAPGQGVYEQYF	TGCGCCAGTGCCCCGGGACAGGGAGTCTACGAGCAGTACTTC
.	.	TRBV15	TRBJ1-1	CATSRGTEIMNTEAFF	TGTGCCACCAGCAGAGGGACAGAAATAATGAACACTGAAGCTTTCTTT
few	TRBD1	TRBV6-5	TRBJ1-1	CASSWGTVTTTEAFF	TGTGCCAGCAGTTGGGGGACAGTCACAACCACTGAAGCTTTCTTT
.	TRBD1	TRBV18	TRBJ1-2	CASSPDGTANYGYTF	TGTGCCAGCTCACCGGACGGGACAGCGAACTATGGCTACACCTTC
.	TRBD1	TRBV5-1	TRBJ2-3	CASSRQGGTDTQYF	TGCGCCAGCAGCAGACAGGGCGGCACAGATACGCAGTATTTT
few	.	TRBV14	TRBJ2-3	CASSQGYLGTDTQYF	TGTGCCAGCAGCCAAGGATACCTAGGCACAGATACGCAGTATTTT
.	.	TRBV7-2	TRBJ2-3	CASSPGMAGSTDTQYF	TGTGCCAGCAGCCCCGGGATGGCCGGGAGCACAGATACGCAGTATTTT
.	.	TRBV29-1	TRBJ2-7	CSVEETGIILF	TGCAGCGTTGAAGAAACAGGGATCATACTCTTC
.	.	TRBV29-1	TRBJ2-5	CSVSGPQETQYF	TGCAGCGTCTCTGGGCCCCAAGAGACCCAGTACTTC
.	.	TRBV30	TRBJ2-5	CAWSPRGQQETQYF	TGTGCCTGGAGCCCTAGGGGACAACAAGAGACCCAGTACTTC
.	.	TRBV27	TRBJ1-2	CASSLSSLGGGGYTF	TGTGCCAGCAGTTTATCGTCCTTGGGGGGGGGTGGCTACACCTTC
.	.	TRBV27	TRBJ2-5	CASRPLRYQETQYF	TGTGCCAGCAGGCCCCTGAGGTACCAAGAGACCCAGTACTTC
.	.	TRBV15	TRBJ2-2	CATSAGFHGELFF	TGTGCCACCAGCGCGGGTTTTCACGGGGAGCTGTTTTTT
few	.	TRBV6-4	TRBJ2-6	CASSDLGDSGANVLTF	TGTGCCAGCAGCGACCTAGGGGACTCTGGGGCCAACGTCCTGACTTTC
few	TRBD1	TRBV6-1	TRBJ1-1	CASRFQITGDTEAFF	TGTGCCAGCAGGTTCCAGATTACAGGGGACACTGAAGCTTTCTTT
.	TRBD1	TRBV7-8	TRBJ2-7	CASKWTGQAIEQYF	TGTGCCAGCAAGTGGACGGGACAGGCGATCGAGCAGTACTTC